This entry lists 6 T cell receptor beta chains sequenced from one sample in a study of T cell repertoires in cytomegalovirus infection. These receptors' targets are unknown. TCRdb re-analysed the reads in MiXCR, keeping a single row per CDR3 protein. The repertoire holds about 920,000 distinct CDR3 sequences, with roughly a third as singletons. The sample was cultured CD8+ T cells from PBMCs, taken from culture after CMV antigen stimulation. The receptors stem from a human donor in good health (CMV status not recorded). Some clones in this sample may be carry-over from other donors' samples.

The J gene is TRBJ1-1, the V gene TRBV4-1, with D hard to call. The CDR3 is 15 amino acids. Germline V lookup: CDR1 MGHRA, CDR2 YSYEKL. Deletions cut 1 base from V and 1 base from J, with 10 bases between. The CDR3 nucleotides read TGCGCCAGCAGCCAAGTCCGATATAAGAACACTGAAGCTTTCTTT. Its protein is CASSQVRYKNTEAFF.

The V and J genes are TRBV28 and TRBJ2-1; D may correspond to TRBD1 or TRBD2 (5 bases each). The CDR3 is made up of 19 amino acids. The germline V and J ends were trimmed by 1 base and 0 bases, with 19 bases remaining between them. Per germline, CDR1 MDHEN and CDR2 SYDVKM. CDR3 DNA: TGTGCCAGCAGTTTATTGGCAGGGATAGGGACCAGCTCCTACAATGAGCAGTTCTTC. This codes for CASSLLAGIGTSSYNEQFF.

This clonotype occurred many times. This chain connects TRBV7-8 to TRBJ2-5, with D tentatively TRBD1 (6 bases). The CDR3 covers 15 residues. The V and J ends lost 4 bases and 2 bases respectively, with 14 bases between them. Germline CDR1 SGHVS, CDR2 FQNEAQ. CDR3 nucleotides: TGTGCCAGCAGCTCAAACCGGGACATACAAGAGACCCAGTACTTC. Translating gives CASSSNRDIQETQYF.

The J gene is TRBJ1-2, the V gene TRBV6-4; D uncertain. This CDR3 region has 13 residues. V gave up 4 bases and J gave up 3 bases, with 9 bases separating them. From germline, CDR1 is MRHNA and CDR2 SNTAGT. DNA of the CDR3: TGTGCCAGCAGTGCCGACAACGACTATGGCTACACCTTC. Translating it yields CASSADNDYGYTF.

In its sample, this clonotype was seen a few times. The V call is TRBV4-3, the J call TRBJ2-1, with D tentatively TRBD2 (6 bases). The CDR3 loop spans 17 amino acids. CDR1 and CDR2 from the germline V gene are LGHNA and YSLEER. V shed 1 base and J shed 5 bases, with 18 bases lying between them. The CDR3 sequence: CASSQGPIRGSHNEQFF. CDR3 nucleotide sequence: TGCGCCAGCAGCCAAGGCCCTATTCGGGGGAGCCACAATGAGCAGTTCTTC.

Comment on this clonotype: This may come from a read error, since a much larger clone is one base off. CDR3 sequence (DNA): TGTGCCAGCAGTGAAGCGAACGGCAGGGGAGGCAATCAGCCCCAGTATTTT. Residues: CASSEANGRGGNQPQYF. The chain is built from TRBV6-1 and TRBJ1-5, with D perhaps TRBD1 or TRBD2 (6 bases each). The closer fit of TRBJ2-3 to the DNA end suggests the J call may be wrong. This CDR3 has 17 residues. Per the germline V gene, CDR1 is MNHNS and CDR2 is SASEGT.